The T cell receptor (beta chain) described here comes from a study of early T cells in non-severe SARS-CoV-2 infection. Study-level results: Sequences matched to VDJdb favored anti-spike CD8 responses, while private and CD4 specificities were missed.

The germline V and J ends were trimmed by 1 base and 7 bases, with 10 bases remaining between them. The CDR3 has 13 amino acids. CDR1 is SGHTA, CDR2 FQGNSA, per germline. This clonotype has ten or more counts. Its antigen is undetermined. Unique molecular identifiers (one per individual cDNA molecule) were attached. MiXCR, run by TCRdb on the 5' RACE reads, gives a single entry per CDR3 protein. This sample has 26,000 or so distinct CDR3 sequences, with 4.5% to 7% found just once. The chain links TRBV7-2 to TRBJ2-5; D may be TRBD2 (6 bases). The sample consisted of whole blood. The receptor comes from an adult who was a healthcare worker with PCR-confirmed SARS-CoV-2 infection or an uninfected control (not recorded which). The CDR3 spells CASSLGGGVTQYF. DNA of the CDR3: TGTGCCAGCAGCTTAGGGGGAGGAGTGACCCAGTACTTC.